These T cell receptor beta chains were read from a single sample in a study of blood T cell repertoires in COVID-19. Libraries were prepared by immunoSEQ multiplex PCR; TCRdb keeps only in-frame clonotypes and omits some of them. The data contain 20,000 or so clones, 81% of them singletons. Sequences were obtained from peripheral blood. These receptors originate from a man aged 35 to 55 with active or convalescent COVID-19. Each CDR3 is given with its conserved first and last residue. A D gene is named only where the DNA matches it firmly. The size field is filled for only some rows; it gives once, few, many or a size class.

V	D	size	J	CDR3	DNA
TRBV11-2	.	.	TRBJ1-2	CASSSRGGGPIYGYTF	TGTGCCAGCAGCTCGAGGGGCGGGGGCCCCATCTATGGCTACACCTTC
TRBV11-3	.	.	TRBJ1-1	CASSLGSEGRAFF	TGTGCCAGCAGCTTAGGGTCCGAAGGGAGGGCTTTCTTT
TRBV5-6	TRBD1	.	TRBJ1-6	CASSADRGRSPLHF	TGTGCCAGCAGCGCCGACAGGGGAAGGTCACCCCTCCACTTT
TRBV7-2	.	.	TRBJ2-7	CASSASGTYEQYF	TGTGCCAGCAGCGCCTCGGGGACCTACGAGCAGTACTTC
TRBV19	TRBD1	.	TRBJ2-3	CASEPGQGTDTQYF	TGTGCCAGTGAGCCGGGACAGGGCACAGATACGCAGTATTTT
TRBV7-2	.	.	TRBJ2-7	CASSPGDTSYEQYF	TGTGCCAGCAGCCCAGGGGACACCTCCTACGAGCAGTACTTC
TRBV9	TRBD2	.	TRBJ2-3	CASSVGTGGPTDTQYF	TGTGCCAGCAGCGTAGGAACGGGGGGGCCGACAGATACGCAGTATTTT
TRBV18	TRBD2	.	TRBJ2-1	CASSPGIAGANEQFF	TGTGCCAGCTCACCAGGGATAGCGGGGGCTAATGAGCAGTTCTTC
TRBV2	.	once	TRBJ2-7	CASSVFQTYEQYF	TGTGCCAGCAGTGTTTTCCAGACCTACGAGCAGTACTTC
TRBV7-3	TRBD1	few	TRBJ1-1	CASSLTLLGQGADTEAFF	TGTGCCAGCAGCTTAACGTTATTGGGACAGGGGGCGGATACTGAAGCTTTCTTT
TRBV7-9	TRBD1	.	TRBJ1-2	CASSYLSGTGANYGYTF	TGTGCCAGCAGCTACTTATCCGGGACAGGAGCTAACTATGGCTACACCTTC
TRBV10-3	.	.	TRBJ2-5	CAIRRDQETQYF	TGTGCCATCAGGAGGGATCAAGAGACCCAGTACTTC
TRBV7-9	.	.	TRBJ1-2	CASSREGLNGYTF	TGTGCCAGCAGTCGGGAGGGCTTGAATGGCTACACCTTC
TRBV4-1	.	.	TRBJ2-7	CASSQDPGAGYEQYF	TGCGCCAGCAGCCAAGATCCAGGGGCCGGGTACGAGCAGTACTTC
TRBV5-5	TRBD1	.	TRBJ1-5	CASSMKQGAAQPQHF	TGTGCCAGCAGCATGAAACAGGGGGCGGCTCAGCCCCAGCATTTT
TRBV6-5	.	.	TRBJ1-1	CASKRENTEAFF	TGTGCCAGCAAGCGTGAGAACACTGAAGCTTTCTTT
TRBV28	TRBD1	.	TRBJ1-5	CASSKRQGAGQPQHF	TGTGCCAGCAGTAAGAGACAGGGGGCGGGTCAGCCCCAGCATTTT
TRBV9	.	.	TRBJ1-1	CASAGDIMNTEAFF	TGTGCCAGCGCCGGGGACATAATGAACACTGAAGCTTTCTTT
TRBV5-8	TRBD2	once	TRBJ2-1	CASSAGTSVSSYNEQFF	TGTGCCAGCAGCGCCGGGACTAGCGTAAGCTCCTACAATGAGCAGTTCTTC
TRBV11-2	.	.	TRBJ1-6	CASSLYRVNSPLHF	TGTGCCAGCAGCTTGTACAGGGTTAATTCACCCCTCCACTTT
TRBV4-2	.	.	TRBJ1-1	CASSPMTESAEAFF	TGTGCCAGCAGCCCCATGACAGAATCGGCTGAAGCTTTCTTT
TRBV10-3	.	.	TRBJ1-1	CAITEGGMLEAFF	TGTGCCATCACCGAGGGAGGGATGCTCGAAGCTTTCTTT
TRBV11-2	.	.	TRBJ2-5	CASSLDLENYF	TGTGCCAGCAGCTTAGATTTAGAGAACTACTTC
TRBV27	TRBD2	.	TRBJ2-3	CASSSSWRGMQYF	TGTGCCAGCAGTTCCTCCTGGCGGGGGATGCAGTATTTT
TRBV11-2	.	.	TRBJ1-1	CASTLSIAPVTEAFF	TGTGCCAGCACCCTTTCCATCGCGCCGGTCACTGAAGCTTTCTTT
TRBV5-5	.	.	TRBJ2-4	CASSLVWTDPTYAKNIQYF	TGTGCCAGCAGCTTGGTTTGGACAGATCCCACTTATGCCAAAAACATTCAGTACTTC
TRBV4-1	.	.	TRBJ2-7	CASSQDFYNPGLGYEQYF	TGCGCCAGCAGCCAAGATTTTTATAATCCAGGGCTTGGTTACGAGCAGTACTTC
TRBV19	.	.	TRBJ1-6	CASSKVGGWRNSPLHF	TGTGCCAGTAGTAAGGTTGGGGGCTGGAGGAATTCACCCCTCCACTTT